This T cell receptor (beta chain) was retrieved from a study of radiation and T cells in renal cell carcinoma. The wider study: Nephrectomy followed 15 Gy stereotactic body radiation by 4 weeks. General observations from the study: From baseline, blood top tumor clonotypes peaked at 2 weeks post-radiation.

A note on this clone: What it binds is unknown.

Profiling relied on immunoSEQ multiplex PCR, and the TCRdb table lists in-frame clones only, not all of them. Here the sample spans tens of thousands of clones, 80% to 90% being singletons. This CDR3 has 13 amino acids. Germline CDR1 SNHLY, CDR2 FYNNEI. J was trimmed by 3 bases and V by 11 bases; bases with no gene match: 5. Time point reported: blood 2 weeks post-SBRT. Documented treatment: 15 Gy SBRT to primary tumor, nephrectomy 4 weeks later. The patient's renal cell carcinoma had clear cell pathology. The gene calls are TRBV2 and TRBJ2-2, with 8 bases fitting TRBD1. This clonotype was sampled from a woman between 50 and 59 years old with renal cell carcinoma. The sequencing here drew on blood, taken from a patient whose treatment included radiotherapy and nephrectomy. In DNA form, the CDR3 reads TGTGCCGCGAGACAGGGGTACACCGGGGAGCTGTTTTTT. This sequence encodes CAARQGYTGELFF. The whole variable domain, filled in from reference TRBV2 and TRBJ2-2, reads EPEVTQTPSHQVTQMGQEVILRCVPISNHLYFYWYRQILGQKVEFLVSFYNNEISEKSEIFDDQFSVERPDGSNFTLKIRSTKLEDSAMYFCAARQGYTGELFFGEGSRLTVL.